This T cell receptor beta chain was found in a study of Graves' ophthalmopathy and Graves' hyperthyroidism. Amplification from RNA transcripts yielded the TCR beta CDR3 regions. RT-PCR was first run with HTBI primers, then multiplex PCR in a second round. TCRdb re-called the multiplex PCR reads with MiXCR, one entry per CDR3 protein. The sample lists about 500,000 distinct CDR3 sequences, approximately 35% occurring once. Germline CDR1 is SQVTM and CDR2 is ANQGSEA. CDR3 length: 13 residues. Between the trimmed V and J ends, which lost 4 bases and 3 bases, there was a span of 10 bases. The TCR originated in an adult man with Graves' hyperthyroidism. The chain couples TRBV29-1 to TRBJ2-1; D is uncertain. Sequenced: peripheral blood or thyroid tissue (not recorded which). Here the CDR3 reads CSVGGGLYNEQFF. In nucleotides, the CDR3 is TGCAGCGTTGGCGGTGGTCTCTACAATGAGCAGTTCTTC.